This is a list of T cell receptor beta chains from one sample in a study of human T cells and chemical hapten exposure. One entry per CDR3 protein, called by TCRdb with MiXCR from the RACE reads. The table includes 200,000 to 300,000 distinct CDR3 sequences, approximately 8.6% detected once. Sequences were derived from whole blood, sampled in connection with sensitization to the hapten diphenylcyclopropenone (DPC). The receptors come from a woman aged 35 to 49 with alopecia areata. Some clones in this sample may be carry-over from other donors' samples. Each CDR3 is given with its conserved first and last residue. Each record gives: clone size, V gene, J gene, D gene, CDR3 protein, CDR3 DNA. A D gene is named only where the DNA matches it firmly. Some rows mark clone size as missing; the rest say once, few, many or name a class of expanded clone.

>.|TRBV9|TRBJ2-1|.
CASSTGPRDLVDEQFF
TGTGCCAGCAGCACCGGACCCAGGGACCTAGTGGATGAGCAGTTCTTC
>.|TRBV12-3/TRBV12-4|TRBJ1-2|.
CASSLSQSYGYTF
TGTGCCAGCAGTTTATCACAGAGCTATGGCTACACCTTC
>few|TRBV2|TRBJ1-1|.
CASSVMGRTEAFF
TGTGCCAGCAGTGTAATGGGAAGAACTGAAGCTTTCTTT
>.|TRBV2|TRBJ1-1|.
CASTQMNTEAFF
TGTGCCAGCACACAGATGAACACTGAAGCTTTCTTT
>.|TRBV2|TRBJ2-2|TRBD2
CASRGSGGITGELFF
TGTGCCAGCAGGGGATCGGGAGGGATAACCGGGGAGCTGTTTTTT
>few|TRBV7-6|TRBJ2-3|TRBD2
CASSLVPIAGGTTDTQYF
TGTGCCAGCAGCTTAGTGCCGATAGCGGGAGGTACTACAGATACGCAGTATTTT
>few|TRBV7-9|TRBJ1-5|TRBD1
CASSKDRGTAQHF
TGTGCCAGCAGCAAGGACAGGGGGACGGCCCAGCATTTT
>few|TRBV6-2/TRBV6-3|TRBJ2-7|TRBD2
CASSHPGLAHEQYF
TGTGCCAGCAGCCATCCGGGACTAGCCCACGAGCAGTACTTC
>few|TRBV15|TRBJ1-6|.
CATSRDIEGHSPLHF
TGTGCCACCAGCAGAGATATCGAGGGCCATTCACCCCTCCACTTT
>few|TRBV5-1|TRBJ2-3|TRBD2
CASSWALATNTDTQYF
TGCGCCAGCAGCTGGGCACTAGCGACTAACACAGATACGCAGTATTTT
>few|TRBV28|TRBJ2-5|.
CASSLWGVSQETQYF
TGTGCCAGCAGTTTATGGGGAGTCAGTCAAGAGACCCAGTACTTC
>.|TRBV19|TRBJ2-1|TRBD2
CASSVRPSGRVNEQFF
TGTGCCAGTAGTGTCCGCCCTAGCGGGAGGGTTAATGAGCAGTTCTTC
>few|TRBV6-6|TRBJ1-1|TRBD1
CASSYFTGDTEAFF
TGTGCCAGCAGTTACTTTACAGGGGACACTGAAGCTTTCTTT
>few|TRBV24-1|TRBJ1-2|.
CATGDYGYTF
TGTGCCACTGGGGACTATGGCTACACCTTC
>.|TRBV7-6|TRBJ1-4|.
CASSWTVAEKLFF
TGTGCCAGCAGCTGGACAGTCGCTGAAAAACTGTTTTTT
>few|TRBV29-1|TRBJ2-2|TRBD1
CSVERDSPTGELFF
TGCAGCGTTGAACGGGACAGTCCCACCGGGGAGCTGTTTTTT
>many|TRBV6-5|TRBJ2-5|.
CASSYSRLPGETQYF
TGTGCCAGCAGTTACTCGAGACTCCCTGGGGAGACCCAGTACTTC
>many|TRBV29-1|TRBJ1-2|.
CSVEGAAYGYTF
TGCAGCGTTGAAGGGGCAGCCTATGGCTACACCTTC
>many|TRBV18|TRBJ2-7|.
CASSSRPRVDHYEQYF
TGTGCCAGCTCATCACGGCCCCGGGTTGACCACTACGAGCAGTACTTC
>.|TRBV29-1|TRBJ1-1|.
CSAEQAPGGAFF
TGCAGCGCTGAACAGGCCCCGGGGGGGGCTTTCTTT
>few|TRBV11-3|TRBJ1-1|.
CASSLEGGLGTEAFF
TGTGCCAGCAGCTTAGAGGGCGGGCTGGGCACTGAAGCTTTCTTT
>many|TRBV27|TRBJ2-2|.
CASSRDRQTGELFF
TGTGCCAGCAGCAGGGACCGCCAGACCGGGGAGCTGTTTTTT
>.|TRBV4-2|TRBJ1-1|.
CASGASRENTEAFF
TGTGCCAGCGGAGCTTCACGGGAGAACACTGAAGCTTTCTTT
>.|TRBV6-5|TRBJ2-2|.
CASSSPSLGGELFF
TGTGCCAGCAGTTCTCCGAGTCTGGGCGGGGAGCTGTTTTTT
>few|TRBV2|TRBJ2-3|.
CASRKRQPTDTQYF
TGTGCCAGCAGAAAGCGACAGCCTACAGATACGCAGTATTTT
>.|TRBV6-1|TRBJ2-3|TRBD2
CASKATSGTDTQYF
TGTGCCAGCAAGGCGACTAGCGGCACAGATACGCAGTATTTT
>few|TRBV12-3/TRBV12-4|TRBJ2-4|.
CASSLVSPPKNIQYF
TGTGCCAGCAGTTTAGTATCGCCCCCCAAAAACATTCAGTACTTC
>.|TRBV18|TRBJ2-5|.
CASSPTEEETQYF
TGTGCCAGCTCACCGACAGAGGAAGAGACCCAGTACTTC
>few|TRBV28|TRBJ2-2|.
CASIPADTGELFF
TGTGCCAGCATCCCGGCGGACACCGGGGAGCTGTTTTTT
>few|TRBV15|TRBJ2-7|TRBD2
CATSTLGGDEQYF
TGTGCCACCAGCACCCTGGGAGGGGACGAGCAGTACTTC
>.|TRBV12-3/TRBV12-4|TRBJ1-1|TRBD1
CASSLRGDREAFF
TGTGCCAGCAGTTTGAGGGGGGACAGGGAAGCTTTCTTT
>many|TRBV20-1|TRBJ2-2|.
CSARLDDYFGELFF
TGCAGTGCTAGACTTGACGACTACTTCGGGGAGCTGTTTTTT
>.|TRBV5-5|TRBJ2-3|.
CASSWGFWRNTDTQYF
TGTGCCAGCAGCTGGGGGTTCTGGAGGAACACAGATACGCAGTATTTT
>few|TRBV27|TRBJ2-7|TRBD2
CASSLSGLAGGPNEQYF
TGTGCCAGCAGTTTATCCGGACTAGCGGGAGGGCCAAACGAGCAGTACTTC
>.|TRBV12-3/TRBV12-4|TRBJ1-5|.
CASRTSAGNQPQHF
TGTGCCAGCAGGACTTCTGCCGGCAATCAGCCCCAGCATTTT
>few|TRBV12-3/TRBV12-4|TRBJ1-5|.
CASTPQTGGQPQHF
TGTGCCAGCACCCCTCAAACGGGCGGGCAGCCCCAGCATTTT
>.|TRBV7-9|TRBJ2-5|TRBD2
CASSLWTSGSQYF
TGTGCCAGCAGCCTCTGGACTAGCGGGAGCCAGTACTTC
>.|TRBV14|TRBJ2-5|.
CASSQARETQYF
TGTGCCAGCAGCCAAGCTCGGGAGACCCAGTACTTC
>few|TRBV29-1|TRBJ1-2|TRBD1
CSVLPLVTGDGYTF
TGCAGCGTTCTGCCCCTAGTTACAGGGGACGGCTACACCTTC
>few|TRBV29-1|TRBJ2-4|.
CSVERLAKNIQYF
TGCAGCGTAGAACGACTAGCCAAAAACATTCAGTACTTC
>many|TRBV12-3/TRBV12-4|TRBJ1-5|.
CTSSLRGVGDQPQHF
TGTACCAGCAGTTTACGTGGGGTTGGAGATCAGCCCCAGCATTTT
>.|TRBV7-3|TRBJ2-1|TRBD2
CASSLRGLAGLPVFF
TGTGCCAGCAGCTTAAGGGGACTAGCGGGCCTCCCGGTCTTCTTC
>few|TRBV6-6|TRBJ2-5|.
CATYQAGQETQYF
TGTGCCACCTATCAGGCAGGGCAAGAGACCCAGTACTTC
>.|TRBV5-6|TRBJ2-1|TRBD2
CASSWGTSGRNNEQFF
TGTGCCAGCAGCTGGGGGACTAGCGGGAGAAACAATGAGCAGTTCTTC
>few|TRBV10-3|TRBJ1-5|.
CAISESQGGQPQHF
TGTGCCATCAGTGAGTCGCAGGGCGGCCAGCCCCAGCATTTT
>few|TRBV6-5|TRBJ2-5|.
CASSHGSYGQETQYF
TGTGCCAGCAGCCACGGAAGTTACGGCCAAGAGACCCAGTACTTC
>many|TRBV29-1|TRBJ2-7|.
CSVARQDREQYF
TGCAGCGTTGCTCGACAGGACCGGGAGCAGTACTTC
>few|TRBV5-1|TRBJ2-7|TRBD2
CASSSGRPLYEQYF
TGCGCCAGCAGCAGCGGGAGGCCCCTCTACGAGCAGTACTTC
>.|TRBV9|TRBJ1-5|.
CASSVAPGRGQPQHF
TGTGCCAGCAGCGTAGCCCCAGGACGGGGTCAGCCCCAGCATTTT
>.|TRBV29-1|TRBJ2-7|.
CSVATPTSYEQYF
TGCAGCGTCGCGACTCCGACCTCCTACGAGCAGTACTTC
>few|TRBV6-2/TRBV6-3|TRBJ2-5|.
CASSSLQRSETQYF
TGTGCCAGCAGCTCTCTTCAGAGGTCGGAGACCCAGTACTTC